The TCR beta chain under discussion was sequenced for a study of early T cells in non-severe SARS-CoV-2 infection. The wider study: It was bulk RNA from unsorted whole blood that was sequenced, and the chains were unpaired. Study findings and constraints: Sequences matched to VDJdb favored anti-spike CD8 responses, while private and CD4 specificities were missed.

Attachment of unique molecular identifiers was made to individual cDNA molecules. TCRdb itself ran the 5' RACE reads through MiXCR, one entry per CDR3 protein. The sample yields 40,000 to 50,000 distinct CDR3 sequences, around 10% seen once. This clonotype has ten or more counts. Its specificity is unknown. The receptor comes from an adult who was a healthcare worker with PCR-confirmed SARS-CoV-2 infection or an uninfected control (not recorded which). Sequencing input: whole blood.

CDR3 DNA: TGTGCCAGCAGTTTGAACCTCGAAAATTGGGTTTACTTCACCGATGATGAGCAGTTCTTC. This translates into CASSLNLENWVYFTDDEQFF. The rearrangement uses TRBV28 and TRBJ2-1; D gene unclear. V was shortened by 3 bases and J by 8 bases, with 32 bases between the two germline ends. The CDR3 contains 20 residues. Looked up from germline, CDR1 is MDHEN and CDR2 is SYDVKM.